This T cell receptor beta chain was documented in a study of identical twins. V was clipped by 2 bases and J by 7 bases; unmatched bases: 17. Germline lookup yields CDR1 DFQATT and CDR2 SNEGSKA (reference sequence). This CDR3 has 17 amino acids. Study-wide results and limits: Zero-insertion analyses might be partly confounded by invariant T cells like MAIT and iNKT. Abundant beta clonotypes from cord blood had fewer insertions, unlike memory repertoires, which showed none. Its conclusions, products of cross-sectional statistical analysis, did not come from following the same donors.

In every case, the donor was a healthy Caucasian. This clonotype showed up many times. Its antigen is unknown. A single record per CDR3 protein comes from TCRdb applying MiXCR to the 5' RACE reads. Altogether nearly 650,000 distinct CDR3 sequences are present, 7.1% being singletons, with the ten largest covering roughly 1.6%. This same sample was also part of a study on yellow fever vaccine responses in identical twins.

The sequence derives from a young woman in good health. Input material: PBMCs. This chain joins TRBV20-1 and TRBJ2-3; 8 nucleotides agree with TRBD2. The CDR3 nucleotides are TGCAGTGCTAGAACCCCGGGAGGGGGGATTAGCACGAATACGCAGTATTTT. Its protein is CSARTPGGGISTNTQYF.